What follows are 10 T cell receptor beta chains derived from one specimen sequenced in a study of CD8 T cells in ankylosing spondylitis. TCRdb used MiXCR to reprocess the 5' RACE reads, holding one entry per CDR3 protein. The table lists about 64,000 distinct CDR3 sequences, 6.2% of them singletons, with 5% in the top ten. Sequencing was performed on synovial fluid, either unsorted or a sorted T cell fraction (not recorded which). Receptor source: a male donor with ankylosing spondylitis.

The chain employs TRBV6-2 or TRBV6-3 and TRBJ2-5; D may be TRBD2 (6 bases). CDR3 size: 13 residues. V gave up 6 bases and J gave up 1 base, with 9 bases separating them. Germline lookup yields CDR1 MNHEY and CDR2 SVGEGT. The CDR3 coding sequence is TGTGCCAGCAGAGGTAGCGGCCAAGAGACCCAGTACTTC. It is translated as CASRGSGQETQYF.

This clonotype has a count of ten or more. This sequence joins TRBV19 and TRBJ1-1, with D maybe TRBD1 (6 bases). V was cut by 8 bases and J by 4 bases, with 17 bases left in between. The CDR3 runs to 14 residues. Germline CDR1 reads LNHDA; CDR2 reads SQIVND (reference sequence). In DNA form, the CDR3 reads TGTGCCAGTTGTTCGGACAGTCGATCCACTGAAGCTTTCTTT. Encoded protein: CASCSDSRSTEAFF.

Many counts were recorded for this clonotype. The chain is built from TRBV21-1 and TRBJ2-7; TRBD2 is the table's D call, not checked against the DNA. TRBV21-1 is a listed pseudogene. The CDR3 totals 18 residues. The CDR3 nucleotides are TGTGCCAGCAGCAAAGATACGGAGAGGACTAGCGGGAGCTACGAGCAGTACTTC. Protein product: CASSKDTERTSGSYEQYF.

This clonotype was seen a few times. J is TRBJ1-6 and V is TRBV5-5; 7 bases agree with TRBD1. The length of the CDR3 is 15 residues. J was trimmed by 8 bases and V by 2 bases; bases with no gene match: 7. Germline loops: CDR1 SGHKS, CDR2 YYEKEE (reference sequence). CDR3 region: CASSFRQGGYSPLHF. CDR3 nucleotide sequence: TGTGCCAGCAGCTTCCGACAGGGAGGTTATTCACCCCTCCACTTT. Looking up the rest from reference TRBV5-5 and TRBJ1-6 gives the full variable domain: DAGVTQSPTHLIKTRGQQVTLRCSPISGHKSVSWYQQVLGQGPQFIFQYYEKEERGRGNFPDRFSARQFPNYSSELNVNALLLGDSALYLCASSFRQGGYSPLHFGNGTRLTVT.

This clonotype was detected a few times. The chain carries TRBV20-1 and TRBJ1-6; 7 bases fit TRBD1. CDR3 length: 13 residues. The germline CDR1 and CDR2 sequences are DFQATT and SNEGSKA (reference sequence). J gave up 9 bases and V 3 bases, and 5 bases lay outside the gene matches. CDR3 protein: CSASDREGSPLHF. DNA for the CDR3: TGCAGTGCTAGCGACAGGGAAGGTTCACCCCTCCACTTT.

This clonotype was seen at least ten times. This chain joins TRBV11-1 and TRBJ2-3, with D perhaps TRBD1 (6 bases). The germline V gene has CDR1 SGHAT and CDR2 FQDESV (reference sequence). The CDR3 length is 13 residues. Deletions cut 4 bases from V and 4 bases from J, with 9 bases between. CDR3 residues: CASSSTGADTQYF. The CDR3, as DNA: TGTGCCAGCAGCTCGACAGGAGCAGATACGCAGTATTTT.

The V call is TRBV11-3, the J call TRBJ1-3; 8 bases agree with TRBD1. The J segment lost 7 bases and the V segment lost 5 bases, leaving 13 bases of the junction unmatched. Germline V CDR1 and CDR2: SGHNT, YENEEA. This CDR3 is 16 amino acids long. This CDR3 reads CASSPLGTGASNTIYF. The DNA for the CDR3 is TGTGCCAGCAGCCCTCTTGGGACAGGAGCTTCCAACACCATATATTTT.

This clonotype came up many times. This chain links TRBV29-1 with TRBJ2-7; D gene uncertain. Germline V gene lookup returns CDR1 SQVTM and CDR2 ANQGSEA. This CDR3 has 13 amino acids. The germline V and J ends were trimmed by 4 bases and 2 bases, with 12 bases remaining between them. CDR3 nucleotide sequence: TGCAGCGTTGTTAGGCCAGCGACCTACGAGCAGTACTTC. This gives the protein CSVVRPATYEQYF.

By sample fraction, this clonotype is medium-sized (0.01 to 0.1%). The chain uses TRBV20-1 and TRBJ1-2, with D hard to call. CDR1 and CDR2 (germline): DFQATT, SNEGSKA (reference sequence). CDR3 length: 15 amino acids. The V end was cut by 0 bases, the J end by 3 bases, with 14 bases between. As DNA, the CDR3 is TGCAGTGCTAGAGATGGGCCTCTCTTTTACTATGGCTACACCTTC. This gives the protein CSARDGPLFYYGYTF.

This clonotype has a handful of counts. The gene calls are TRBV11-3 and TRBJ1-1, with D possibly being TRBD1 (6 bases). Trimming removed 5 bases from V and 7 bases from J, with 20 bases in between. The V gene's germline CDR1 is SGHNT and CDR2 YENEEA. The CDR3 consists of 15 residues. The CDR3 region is CASSLSKNRVGEAFF. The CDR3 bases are TGTGCCAGCAGCCTTAGCAAAAACAGGGTTGGTGAAGCTTTCTTT.